The rows below give T cell receptor beta chains drawn from one sample of a study of blood T cell repertoires in COVID-19. Some clones are missing from TCRdb's copy, which holds only in-frame ones; the method was immunoSEQ multiplex PCR. The profile shows 250,000 to 350,000 clones, approximately 88% of them singletons. Material: peripheral blood. These TCRs come from a middle-aged woman who had recovered from COVID-19. Each CDR3 is given with its conserved first and last residue. The order of the fields is J gene, D gene, V gene, clone size, CDR3 protein, CDR3 DNA. The D gene is left open where the match is weak. Part of the rows lack a size; the others show once, few, many or a class for expanded clones.

j_call: TRBJ2-1
d_call: TRBD1
v_call: TRBV18
clone_size: NA
cdr3_aa: CASSSTRDSYNEQFF
cdr3_nt: TGTGCCAGCTCGTCAACCCGGGACAGCTACAATGAGCAGTTCTTC

j_call: TRBJ2-3
d_call: NA
v_call: TRBV3-1/TRBV3-2
clone_size: NA
cdr3_aa: CASSQDSNTQYF
cdr3_nt: TGTGCCAGCAGCCAAGATTCAAATACGCAGTATTTT

j_call: TRBJ1-2
d_call: NA
v_call: TRBV19
clone_size: NA
cdr3_aa: CASSIDPTGRGYGYTF
cdr3_nt: TGTGCCAGTAGTATAGATCCGACAGGTCGTGGATATGGCTACACCTTC

j_call: TRBJ1-1
d_call: TRBD1
v_call: TRBV4-1
clone_size: NA
cdr3_aa: CASSQPDRGNTEAFF
cdr3_nt: TGCGCCAGCAGCCAACCGGACAGGGGGAACACTGAAGCTTTCTTT

j_call: TRBJ2-2
d_call: TRBD1
v_call: TRBV27
clone_size: NA
cdr3_aa: CASRNPWTGNTGELFF
cdr3_nt: TGTGCCAGCAGAAATCCCTGGACAGGAAACACCGGGGAGCTGTTTTTT

j_call: TRBJ2-7
d_call: NA
v_call: TRBV11-1
clone_size: NA
cdr3_aa: CASRRDRHSYEQYF
cdr3_nt: TGTGCCAGCAGACGCGACAGGCACTCCTACGAGCAGTACTTC

j_call: TRBJ2-1
d_call: NA
v_call: TRBV6-6
clone_size: NA
cdr3_aa: CASSRTQGVGSYNEQFF
cdr3_nt: TGTGCCAGCAGTCGGACACAGGGAGTAGGGTCCTACAATGAGCAGTTCTTC

j_call: TRBJ1-2
d_call: TRBD1
v_call: TRBV19
clone_size: once
cdr3_aa: CASSIDQLGQALGGYTF
cdr3_nt: TGTGCCAGTAGTATAGATCAGTTGGGACAGGCTTTAGGCGGCTACACCTTC

j_call: TRBJ2-2
d_call: TRBD2
v_call: TRBV7-9
clone_size: NA
cdr3_aa: CASSDRDLAGGPNTGELFF
cdr3_nt: TGTGCCAGCAGCGATAGGGACCTAGCGGGTGGCCCGAACACCGGGGAGCTGTTTTTT

j_call: TRBJ1-2
d_call: NA
v_call: TRBV5-1
clone_size: NA
cdr3_aa: CASSATRTTINNYGYTF
cdr3_nt: TGCGCCAGCAGCGCCACTAGAACTACTATCAACAACTATGGCTACACCTTC

j_call: TRBJ2-7
d_call: TRBD2
v_call: TRBV19
clone_size: few
cdr3_aa: CASSIGPLAGSYEQYF
cdr3_nt: TGTGCCAGTAGTATAGGACCACTAGCGGGAAGTTACGAGCAGTACTTC

j_call: TRBJ1-4
d_call: NA
v_call: TRBV3-1/TRBV3-2
clone_size: NA
cdr3_aa: CASSETATNEKLFF
cdr3_nt: TGTGCCAGCAGCGAGACAGCAACTAATGAAAAACTGTTTTTT

j_call: TRBJ1-2
d_call: TRBD1
v_call: TRBV28
clone_size: NA
cdr3_aa: CASSPGGAGYGYTF
cdr3_nt: TGTGCCAGCAGTCCAGGGGGCGCGGGCTATGGCTACACCTTC

j_call: TRBJ2-2
d_call: NA
v_call: TRBV7-3
clone_size: NA
cdr3_aa: CASSLFPAGNTGELFF
cdr3_nt: TGTGCCAGCAGCTTATTTCCAGCGGGCAACACCGGGGAGCTGTTTTTT

j_call: TRBJ2-7
d_call: NA
v_call: TRBV6-5
clone_size: many
cdr3_aa: CASSSGTPDSYEQYF
cdr3_nt: TGTGCCAGCAGTTCCGGGACACCTGACTCCTACGAGCAGTACTTC

j_call: TRBJ2-2
d_call: TRBD2
v_call: TRBV7-3
clone_size: NA
cdr3_aa: CASSLTGLAGVASRELFF
cdr3_nt: TGTGCCAGCAGCTTAACAGGACTAGCGGGAGTGGCTAGCCGGGAGCTGTTTTTT

j_call: TRBJ2-2
d_call: NA
v_call: TRBV25-1
clone_size: NA
cdr3_aa: CASSEYEIGELFF
cdr3_nt: TGTGCCAGCAGTGAATACGAGATCGGGGAGCTGTTTTTT

j_call: TRBJ2-5
d_call: NA
v_call: TRBV18
clone_size: NA
cdr3_aa: CASSPRRSVETQYF
cdr3_nt: TGTGCCAGCTCACCACGGAGGAGCGTGGAGACCCAGTACTTC

j_call: TRBJ2-7
d_call: TRBD2
v_call: TRBV3-1/TRBV3-2
clone_size: NA
cdr3_aa: CASSHRLGLAGGPSHYEQYF
cdr3_nt: TGTGCCAGCAGCCACCGCCTTGGGCTAGCGGGAGGGCCAAGTCACTACGAGCAGTACTTC

j_call: TRBJ2-3
d_call: NA
v_call: TRBV29-1
clone_size: once
cdr3_aa: CSTRYTDTQYF
cdr3_nt: TGCAGCACCCGGTACACAGATACGCAGTATTTT

j_call: TRBJ2-2
d_call: TRBD1
v_call: TRBV27
clone_size: NA
cdr3_aa: CASSLGQGAGGTGELFF
cdr3_nt: TGTGCCAGCAGTCTCGGACAGGGGGCTGGGGGCACCGGGGAGCTGTTTTTT

j_call: TRBJ2-1
d_call: NA
v_call: TRBV5-1
clone_size: NA
cdr3_aa: CASSLGTRGRLDEQFF
cdr3_nt: TGCGCCAGCAGCTTGGGTACGAGAGGGAGATTGGATGAGCAGTTCTTC

j_call: TRBJ2-7
d_call: TRBD2
v_call: TRBV12-5
clone_size: NA
cdr3_aa: CASGFFSGRGTYEQYF
cdr3_nt: TGTGCTAGTGGTTTCTTTAGCGGGAGGGGAACCTACGAGCAGTACTTC

j_call: TRBJ2-3
d_call: NA
v_call: TRBV5-1
clone_size: once
cdr3_aa: CASSEPEDTQYF
cdr3_nt: TGCGCCAGCAGTGAGCCCGAAGATACGCAGTATTTT

j_call: TRBJ1-5
d_call: NA
v_call: TRBV24-1
clone_size: NA
cdr3_aa: CATSDSTTGNQPQHF
cdr3_nt: TGTGCCACCAGTGATTCAACGACAGGAAATCAGCCCCAGCATTTT

j_call: TRBJ2-7
d_call: NA
v_call: TRBV29-1
clone_size: NA
cdr3_aa: CSVESFGEQYF
cdr3_nt: TGCAGCGTTGAATCGTTCGGCGAGCAGTACTTC

j_call: TRBJ2-1
d_call: TRBD2
v_call: TRBV10-3
clone_size: NA
cdr3_aa: CAIAGTRYNEQFF
cdr3_nt: TGTGCCATCGCCGGGACTAGATACAATGAGCAGTTCTTC

j_call: TRBJ1-5
d_call: NA
v_call: TRBV12-3/TRBV12-4
clone_size: NA
cdr3_aa: CASTPGGGQPQHF
cdr3_nt: TGTGCCAGCACCCCGGGGGGGGGTCAGCCCCAGCATTTT

j_call: TRBJ1-5
d_call: NA
v_call: TRBV7-9
clone_size: NA
cdr3_aa: CASSQAQGNQPQHF
cdr3_nt: TGTGCCAGCAGCCAAGCACAGGGCAATCAGCCCCAGCATTTT

j_call: TRBJ2-1
d_call: TRBD1
v_call: TRBV5-4
clone_size: NA
cdr3_aa: CASSHTGTGGINEQFF
cdr3_nt: TGTGCCAGCAGCCACACCGGGACAGGGGGCATCAATGAGCAGTTCTTC

j_call: TRBJ2-4
d_call: TRBD1
v_call: TRBV19
clone_size: NA
cdr3_aa: CASSIATGGKDIQYF
cdr3_nt: TGTGCCAGTAGTATAGCCACAGGGGGCAAGGACATTCAGTACTTC

j_call: TRBJ2-5
d_call: TRBD2
v_call: TRBV18
clone_size: NA
cdr3_aa: CASSPPTSAAQETQYF
cdr3_nt: TGTGCCAGCTCACCCCCGACTAGCGCGGCCCAAGAGACCCAGTACTTC

j_call: TRBJ2-1
d_call: NA
v_call: TRBV2
clone_size: NA
cdr3_aa: CASSVGGNEQFF
cdr3_nt: TGTGCCAGCAGTGTTGGCGGGAATGAGCAGTTCTTC

j_call: TRBJ2-5
d_call: NA
v_call: TRBV5-6
clone_size: once
cdr3_aa: CASSQEGRDGETQYF
cdr3_nt: TGTGCCAGCAGCCAAGAAGGGCGGGACGGGGAGACCCAGTACTTC

j_call: TRBJ1-5
d_call: NA
v_call: TRBV24-1
clone_size: NA
cdr3_aa: CATSDGGYNQPQHF
cdr3_nt: TGTGCCACCAGTGATGGGGGGTACAATCAGCCCCAGCATTTT

j_call: TRBJ2-7
d_call: NA
v_call: TRBV5-1
clone_size: few
cdr3_aa: CASSLLASSAEQYF
cdr3_nt: TGCGCCAGCAGCTTGTTAGCCTCTAGTGCCGAGCAGTACTTC

j_call: TRBJ2-2
d_call: NA
v_call: TRBV5-1
clone_size: NA
cdr3_aa: CASSLSGIGELFF
cdr3_nt: TGCGCCAGCAGCTTGTCAGGAATCGGGGAGCTGTTTTTT

j_call: TRBJ2-1
d_call: TRBD2
v_call: TRBV5-1
clone_size: NA
cdr3_aa: CASSLGLAGSYNEQFF
cdr3_nt: TGCGCCAGCAGCTTGGGACTAGCGGGATCCTACAATGAGCAGTTCTTC

j_call: TRBJ1-1
d_call: TRBD1
v_call: TRBV7-9
clone_size: NA
cdr3_aa: CASTRGQGVNTEAFF
cdr3_nt: TGTGCCAGCACCCGGGGGCAGGGGGTGAACACTGAAGCTTTCTTT

j_call: TRBJ2-5
d_call: TRBD2
v_call: TRBV2
clone_size: NA
cdr3_aa: CAGRGLAKETQYF
cdr3_nt: TGTGCCGGCAGGGGACTAGCGAAAGAGACCCAGTACTTC

j_call: TRBJ1-1
d_call: NA
v_call: TRBV19
clone_size: NA
cdr3_aa: CASRARRERNTEAFF
cdr3_nt: TGTGCCAGTAGAGCCCGGAGGGAGAGGAACACTGAAGCTTTCTTT

j_call: TRBJ1-6
d_call: NA
v_call: TRBV5-4
clone_size: NA
cdr3_aa: CASSLIGDTGNSPLHF
cdr3_nt: TGTGCCAGCAGCTTGATAGGGGACACGGGAAATTCACCCCTCCACTTT

j_call: TRBJ2-1
d_call: TRBD2
v_call: TRBV14
clone_size: NA
cdr3_aa: CASSPQYGGSGNEQFF
cdr3_nt: TGTGCCAGCAGCCCCCAATATGGCGGGAGTGGTAATGAGCAGTTCTTC